This T cell receptor beta chain was captured by sequencing in a study of cytomegalovirus exposure and HLA in healthy donors. This clone has a handful of counts. PCR used 60 Vbeta primers and 13 Jbeta primers. The protocol was immunoSEQ multiplex PCR, while the TCRdb copy is restricted to in-frame clones and leaves out a portion. The sample records around 120,000 clones, about four fifths being singletons. This CDR3 has 13 residues. Germline V gives CDR1 SNHLY, CDR2 FYNNEI. V dropped 7 bases and J dropped 5; count of bases not matched to a gene: 7. Sequencing used PBMCs. The source is a man between 18 and 29 years old in good health and CMV-seronegative. The chain joins TRBV2 to TRBJ1-1, with 7 bases aligning to TRBD1. The CDR3 here is CASKLGTETEAFF. Written as DNA, the CDR3 is TGTGCCAGCAAACTAGGGACAGAAACTGAAGCTTTCTTT.